This T cell receptor (beta chain) stems from a study of blood T cell repertoires in COVID-19. CDR3 length: 15 amino acids. V was trimmed by 3 bases and J by 4 bases, leaving 15 bases between them. The V gene's germline CDR1 is DFQATT and CDR2 SNEGSKA (reference sequence). Produced via immunoSEQ multiplex PCR; TCRdb's table is partial and in-frame only. The data hold about 110,000 clones, with over 75% observed a single time. Sequences were obtained from peripheral blood. This clonotype was obtained from a human donor in a cohort sampled during active COVID-19. J is TRBJ2-2 and V is TRBV20-1, with a tentative D call TRBD2 (5 bases). CDR3 region: CSASVEVVGTGELFF. The CDR3 coding sequence is TGCAGTGCTAGTGTGGAGGTGGTTGGCACCGGGGAGCTGTTTTTT.